Below, 9 T cell receptor beta chains from the same sample are listed, as sequenced in a study of blood T cell repertoires in COVID-19. TCRdb keeps only in-frame clones here, not all; method: immunoSEQ multiplex PCR. The top ten clones hold 1.2% of a sample with approximately 260,000 clones, 88% of them seen once. The sequencing input was PBMCs or T cells enriched from blood (not recorded which). These receptors were collected from a woman aged 40 to 50 with acute COVID-19.

The chain combines TRBV4-3 with TRBJ2-5; tentative D call: TRBD1 (6 bases). V lost 1 base and J lost 7, with 13 bases in between. The CDR3 is 14 residues long. Germline values: CDR1 LGHNA, CDR2 YSLEER. CDR3 protein: CASSQGQGYGTQYF. CDR3 in DNA: TGCGCCAGCAGCCAAGGGCAGGGGTATGGGACCCAGTACTTC.

The V gene is TRBV28, the J gene TRBJ1-5; D is unresolved. V was pared by 7 bases and J by 5 bases, with 9 bases between. Germline V CDR1 and CDR2: MDHEN, SYDVKM. The CDR3 loop spans 12 amino acids. CDR3 protein: CASIGPHQPQHF. In nucleotides, the CDR3 is TGTGCCAGCATTGGGCCCCATCAGCCCCAGCATTTT. Looking up the rest from reference TRBV28 and TRBJ1-5 gives the full variable domain: DVKVTQSSRYLVKRTGEKVFLECVQDMDHENMFWYRQDPGLGLRLIYFSYDVKMKEKGDIPEGYSVSREKKERFSLILESASTNQTSMYLCASIGPHQPQHFGDGTRLSIL.

The chain links TRBV15 to TRBJ2-4, with D tentatively TRBD2 (6 bases). Germline lookup yields CDR1 LNHNV and CDR2 YYDKDF (reference sequence). The ends were cut back, 0 bases at V and 3 bases at J, with 18 bases in the middle. There are 18 residues in the CDR3. The CDR3 here is CATSREAGGAGDKNIQYF. CDR3 sequence (DNA): TGTGCCACCAGCAGAGAAGCAGGCGGGGCCGGAGACAAAAACATTCAGTACTTC.

This chain joins TRBV28 and TRBJ1-2, with 9 bases lining up with TRBD1. CDR3 length equals 13 residues. J gave up 7 bases and V 6 bases, and 6 bases lay outside the gene matches. CDR1 and CDR2 from the germline V gene are MDHEN and SYDVKM. CDR3 amino acids: CASRTGGKGGYTF. The DNA of the CDR3 is TGTGCCAGCAGGACAGGGGGAAAAGGTGGCTACACCTTC.

This rearrangement joins TRBV30 to TRBJ1-1; D is possibly TRBD1 (6 bases). Trimming removed 1 base from V and 7 bases from J, with 13 bases in between. This CDR3 is built from 13 residues. Germline loops: CDR1 GTSNPN, CDR2 SVGIG (reference sequence). Written as DNA, the CDR3 is TGTGCCTGGAGTGGGACAGACTGGGGTGAAGCTTTCTTT. Amino acid sequence: CAWSGTDWGEAFF. The full variable domain, with the rest looked up from reference TRBV30 and TRBJ1-1, is SQTIHQWPATLVQPVGSPLSLECTVEGTSNPNLYWYRQAAGRGLQLLFYSVGIGQISSEVPQNLSASRPQDRQFILSSKKLLLSDSGFYLCAWSGTDWGEAFFGQGTRLTVV.

This chain uses TRBV6-2 or TRBV6-3 with TRBJ1-5, with a weak D call TRBD1 (5 bases). Trimming removed 2 bases at V and 6 bases at J, with 23 bases between. Germline loops: CDR1 MNHEY, CDR2 SVGEGT. CDR3 length equals 18 residues. CDR3 protein: CASSYPTPPQELIQPQHF. The CDR3, as DNA: TGTGCCAGCAGTTACCCTACACCACCACAGGAGTTGATTCAGCCCCAGCATTTT.

This rearrangement joins TRBV3-1 (or the pseudogene TRBV3-2) to TRBJ2-6; 7 bases map to TRBD2. Germline V gene sequence: CDR1 LGHDT, CDR2 YNNKEL (reference sequence). V lost 4 bases, J lost 10 bases, and 4 bases stayed unmatched. The CDR3 runs 13 residues. The CDR3 DNA reads TGTGCCAGCAGCCTAGTGGGGGGGAACGTCCTGACTTTC. Translated, it gives CASSLVGGNVLTF.

This CDR3 is CATSDSAPGQGYYGYTF. CDR3 DNA: TGTGCCACCAGTGACTCTGCACCGGGACAGGGCTACTATGGCTACACCTTC. The chain recombines TRBV24-1 with TRBJ1-2; TRBD1 aligns across 9 bases. Germline V gives CDR1 KGHDR, CDR2 SFDVKD. The V segment lost 4 bases and the J segment 3 bases; nucleotides outside the gene matches: 11. There are 17 residues in the CDR3.

The genes are TRBV5-4 and TRBJ1-2; TRBD1 agrees at 9 bases. The CDR3 is 14 amino acids. After removal of 4 bases from V and 6 bases from J, the junction contained 7 bases not matched to a gene. Germline-derived CDR1 and CDR2 are SGHNT and YYREEE (reference sequence). The CDR3 region has the DNA TGTGCCAGCAGCACCGGACAGGGGTGGAATGGCTACACCTTC. Protein: CASSTGQGWNGYTF.